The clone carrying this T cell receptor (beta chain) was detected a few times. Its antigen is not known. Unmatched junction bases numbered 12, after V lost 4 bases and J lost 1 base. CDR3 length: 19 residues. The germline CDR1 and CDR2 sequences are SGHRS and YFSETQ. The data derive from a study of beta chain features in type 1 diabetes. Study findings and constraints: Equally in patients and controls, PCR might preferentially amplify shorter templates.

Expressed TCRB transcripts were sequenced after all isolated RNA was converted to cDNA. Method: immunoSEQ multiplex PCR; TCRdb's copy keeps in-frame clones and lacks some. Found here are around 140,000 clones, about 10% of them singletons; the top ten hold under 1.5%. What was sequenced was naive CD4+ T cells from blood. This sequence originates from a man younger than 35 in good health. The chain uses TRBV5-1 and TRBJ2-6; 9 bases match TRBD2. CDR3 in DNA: TGCGCCAGCAGCCTACTGACTAGCGGACAATTTTCTGGGGCCAACGTCCTGACTTTC. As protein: CASSLLTSGQFSGANVLTF.